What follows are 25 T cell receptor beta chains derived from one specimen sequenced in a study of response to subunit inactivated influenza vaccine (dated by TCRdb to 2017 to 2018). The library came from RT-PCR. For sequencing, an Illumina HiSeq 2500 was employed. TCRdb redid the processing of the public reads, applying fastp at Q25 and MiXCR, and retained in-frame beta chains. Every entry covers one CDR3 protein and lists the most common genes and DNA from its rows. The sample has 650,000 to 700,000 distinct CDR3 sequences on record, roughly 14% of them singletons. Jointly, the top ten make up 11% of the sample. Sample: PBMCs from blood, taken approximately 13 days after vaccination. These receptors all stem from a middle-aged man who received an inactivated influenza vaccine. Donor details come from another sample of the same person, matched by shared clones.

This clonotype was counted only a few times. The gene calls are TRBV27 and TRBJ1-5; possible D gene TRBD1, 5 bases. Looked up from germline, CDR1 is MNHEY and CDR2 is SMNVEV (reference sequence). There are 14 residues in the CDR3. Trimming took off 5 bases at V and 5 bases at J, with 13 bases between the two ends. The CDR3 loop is CASSNMGGDQPQHF. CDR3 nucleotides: TGTGCCAGCAGTAACATGGGGGGGGATCAGCCCCAGCATTTT.

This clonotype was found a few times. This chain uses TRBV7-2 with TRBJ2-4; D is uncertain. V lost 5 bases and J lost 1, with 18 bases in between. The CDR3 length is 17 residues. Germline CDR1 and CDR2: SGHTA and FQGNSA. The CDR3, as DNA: TGTGCCAGCAGCCCGGACGGCAGCCGCCCGGCCAAAAACATTCAGTACTTC. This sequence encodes CASSPDGSRPAKNIQYF.

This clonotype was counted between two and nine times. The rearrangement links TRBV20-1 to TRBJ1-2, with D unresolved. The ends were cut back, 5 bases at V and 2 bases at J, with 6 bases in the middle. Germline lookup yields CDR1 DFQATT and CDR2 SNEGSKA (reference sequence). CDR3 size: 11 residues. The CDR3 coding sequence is TGCAGTGCTGTACGAAACTATGGCTACACCTTC. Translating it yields CSAVRNYGYTF.

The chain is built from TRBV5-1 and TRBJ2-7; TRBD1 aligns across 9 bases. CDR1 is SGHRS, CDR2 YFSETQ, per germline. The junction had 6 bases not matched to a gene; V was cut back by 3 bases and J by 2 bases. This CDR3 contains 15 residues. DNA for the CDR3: TGCGCCAGCAGCTCCGGGACAGGGACAACCTACGAGCAGTACTTC. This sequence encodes CASSSGTGTTYEQYF.

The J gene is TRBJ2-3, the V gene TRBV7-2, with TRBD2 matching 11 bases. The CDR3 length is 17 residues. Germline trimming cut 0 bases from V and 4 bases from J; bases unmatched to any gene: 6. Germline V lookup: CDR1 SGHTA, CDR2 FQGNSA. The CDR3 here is CASSLAPGLAVSDTQYF. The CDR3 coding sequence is TGTGCCAGCAGCTTAGCTCCGGGACTAGCGGTCTCAGATACGCAGTATTTT.

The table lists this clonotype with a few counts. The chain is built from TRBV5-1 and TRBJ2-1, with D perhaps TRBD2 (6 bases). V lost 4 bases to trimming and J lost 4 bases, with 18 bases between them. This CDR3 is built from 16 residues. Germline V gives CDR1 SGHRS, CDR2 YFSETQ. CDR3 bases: TGCGCCAGCAGCGCAGAACTAGCTAGATTTTACAATGAGCAGTTCTTC. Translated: CASSAELARFYNEQFF.

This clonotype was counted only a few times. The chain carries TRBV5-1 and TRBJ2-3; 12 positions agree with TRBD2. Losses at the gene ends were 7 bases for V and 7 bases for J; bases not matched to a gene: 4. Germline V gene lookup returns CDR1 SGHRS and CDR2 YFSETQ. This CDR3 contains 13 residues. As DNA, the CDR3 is TGCGCCAGCGGCACTAGCGGGGGGAATACGCAGTATTTT. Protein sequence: CASGTSGGNTQYF. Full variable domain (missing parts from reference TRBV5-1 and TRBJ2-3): KAGVTQTPRYLIKTRGQQVTLSCSPISGHRSVSWYQQTPGQGLQFLFEYFSETQRNKGNFPGRFSGRQFSNSRSEMNVSTLELGDSALYLCASGTSGGNTQYFGPGTRLTVL.

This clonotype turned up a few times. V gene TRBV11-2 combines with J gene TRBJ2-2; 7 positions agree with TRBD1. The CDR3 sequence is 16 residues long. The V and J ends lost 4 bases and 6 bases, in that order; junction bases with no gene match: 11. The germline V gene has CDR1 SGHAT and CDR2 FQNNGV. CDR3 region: CASSSLRQGRAGELFF. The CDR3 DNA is TGTGCCAGCAGCTCTCTAAGACAGGGTAGGGCCGGGGAGCTGTTTTTT.

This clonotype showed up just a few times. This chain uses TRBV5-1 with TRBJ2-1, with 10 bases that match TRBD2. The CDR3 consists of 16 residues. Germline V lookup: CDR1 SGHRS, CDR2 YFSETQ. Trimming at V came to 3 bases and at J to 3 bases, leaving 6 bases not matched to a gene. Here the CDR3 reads CASSSIAGGDYNEQFF. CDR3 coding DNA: TGCGCCAGCAGCTCAATAGCGGGAGGTGACTACAATGAGCAGTTCTTC.

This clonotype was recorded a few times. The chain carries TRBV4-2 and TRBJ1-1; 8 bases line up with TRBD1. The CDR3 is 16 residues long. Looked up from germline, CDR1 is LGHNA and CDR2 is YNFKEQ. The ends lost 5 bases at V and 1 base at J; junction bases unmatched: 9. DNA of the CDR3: TGTGCCAGCAGCACGATGGGCAGGGGGCCGAACACTGAAGCTTTCTTT. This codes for CASSTMGRGPNTEAFF.

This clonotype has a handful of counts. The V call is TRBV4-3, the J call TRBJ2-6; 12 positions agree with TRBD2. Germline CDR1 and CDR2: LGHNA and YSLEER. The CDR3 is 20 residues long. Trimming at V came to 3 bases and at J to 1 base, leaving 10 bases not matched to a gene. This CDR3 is CASSQVFLTSGGSGANVLTF. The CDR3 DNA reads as TGCGCCAGCAGCCAGGTCTTTTTGACTAGCGGGGGTTCTGGGGCCAACGTCCTGACTTTC.

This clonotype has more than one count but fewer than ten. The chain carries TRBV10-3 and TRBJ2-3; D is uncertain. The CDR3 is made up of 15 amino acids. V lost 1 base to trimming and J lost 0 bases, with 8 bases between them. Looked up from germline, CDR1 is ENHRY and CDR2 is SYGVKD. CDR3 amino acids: CAISEFFSSTDTQYF. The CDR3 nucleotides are TGTGCCATCAGTGAGTTTTTCTCTAGCACAGATACGCAGTATTTT.

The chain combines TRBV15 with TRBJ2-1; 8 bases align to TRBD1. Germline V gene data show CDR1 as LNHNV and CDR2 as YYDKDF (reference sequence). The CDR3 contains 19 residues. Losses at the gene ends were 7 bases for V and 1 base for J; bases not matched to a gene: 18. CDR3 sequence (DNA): TGTGCCACCACCCAGTCGAGGACAGGGACGATTTATTCCTACAATGAGCAGTTCTTC. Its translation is CATTQSRTGTIYSYNEQFF.

DNA of the CDR3: TGTGCCAGCAGGCAACTAAACACCGGGGAGCTGTTTTTT. Protein: CASRQLNTGELFF. J is TRBJ2-2 and V is TRBV11-2; the D is unclear. The germline V gene encodes CDR1 SGHAT and CDR2 FQNNGV. This CDR3 has 13 amino acids. V lost 6 bases and J lost 2, with 7 bases in between. The full variable domain, its missing parts supplied by reference TRBV11-2 and TRBJ2-2, is EAGVAQSPRYKIIEKRQSVAFWCNPISGHATLYWYQQILGQGPKLLIQFQNNGVVDDSQLPKDRFSAERLKGVDSTLKIQPAKLEDSAVYLCASRQLNTGELFFGEGSRLTVL.

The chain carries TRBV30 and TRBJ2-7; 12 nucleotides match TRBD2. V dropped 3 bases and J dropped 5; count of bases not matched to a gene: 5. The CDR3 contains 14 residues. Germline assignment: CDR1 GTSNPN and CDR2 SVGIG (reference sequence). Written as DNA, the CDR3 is TGTGCCTGGAGACTAGCGGGGGGAGTCCACGAGCAGTACTTC. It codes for CAWRLAGGVHEQYF.

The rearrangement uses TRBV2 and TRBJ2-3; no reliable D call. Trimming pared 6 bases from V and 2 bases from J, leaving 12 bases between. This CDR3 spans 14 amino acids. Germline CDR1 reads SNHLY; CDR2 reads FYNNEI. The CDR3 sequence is CASSETPTTDTQYF. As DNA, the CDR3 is TGTGCCAGCAGCGAAACCCCGACCACAGATACGCAGTATTTT.

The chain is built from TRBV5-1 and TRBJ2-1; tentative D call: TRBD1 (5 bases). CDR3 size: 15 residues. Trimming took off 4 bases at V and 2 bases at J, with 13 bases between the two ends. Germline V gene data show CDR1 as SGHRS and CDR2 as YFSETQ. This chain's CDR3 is CASSPQGLAYNEQFF. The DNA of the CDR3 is TGCGCCAGCAGCCCCCAGGGTTTGGCCTACAATGAGCAGTTCTTC.

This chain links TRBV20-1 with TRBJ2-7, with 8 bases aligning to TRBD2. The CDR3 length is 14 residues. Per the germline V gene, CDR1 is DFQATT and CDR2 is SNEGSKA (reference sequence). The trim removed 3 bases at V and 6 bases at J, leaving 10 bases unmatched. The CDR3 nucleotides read TGCAGTGCTAGTACGGGAGGGCCTTGGCCCGAGCAGTACTTC. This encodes CSASTGGPWPEQYF.

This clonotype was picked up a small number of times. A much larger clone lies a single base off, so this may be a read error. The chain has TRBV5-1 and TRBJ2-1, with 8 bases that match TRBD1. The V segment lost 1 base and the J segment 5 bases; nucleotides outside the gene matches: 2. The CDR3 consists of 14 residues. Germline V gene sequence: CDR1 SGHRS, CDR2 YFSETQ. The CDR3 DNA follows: TGCGCCAGCAGCTTGTCGGGACAGGACAATGAGCAGTTCTTC. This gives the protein CASSLSGQDNEQFF. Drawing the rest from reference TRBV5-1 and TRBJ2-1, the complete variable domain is KAGVTQTPRYLIKTRGQQVTLSCSPISGHRSVSWYQQTPGQGLQFLFEYFSETQRNKGNFPGRFSGRQFSNSRSEMNVSTLELGDSALYLCASSLSGQDNEQFFGPGTRLTVL.

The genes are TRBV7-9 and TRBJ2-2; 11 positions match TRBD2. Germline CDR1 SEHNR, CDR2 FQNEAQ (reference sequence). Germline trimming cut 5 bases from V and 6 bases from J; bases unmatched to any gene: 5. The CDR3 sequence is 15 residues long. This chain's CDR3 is CASSPTSGKAGELFF. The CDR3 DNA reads TGTGCCAGCAGCCCGACTAGCGGGAAGGCCGGGGAGCTGTTTTTT.

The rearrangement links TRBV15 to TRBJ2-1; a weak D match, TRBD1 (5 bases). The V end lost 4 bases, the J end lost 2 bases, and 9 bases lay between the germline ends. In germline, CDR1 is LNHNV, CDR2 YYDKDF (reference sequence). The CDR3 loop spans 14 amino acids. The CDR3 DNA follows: TGTGCCACCAGCAAGGGGTTAACCTACAATGAGCAGTTCTTC. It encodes CATSKGLTYNEQFF.

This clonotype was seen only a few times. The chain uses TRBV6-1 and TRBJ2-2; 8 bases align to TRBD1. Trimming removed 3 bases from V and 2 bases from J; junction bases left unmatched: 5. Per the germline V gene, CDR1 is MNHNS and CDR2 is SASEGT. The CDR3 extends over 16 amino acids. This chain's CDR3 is CASSDLGQGNTGELFF. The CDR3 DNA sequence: TGTGCCAGCAGTGACCTTGGACAGGGCAACACCGGGGAGCTGTTTTTT.

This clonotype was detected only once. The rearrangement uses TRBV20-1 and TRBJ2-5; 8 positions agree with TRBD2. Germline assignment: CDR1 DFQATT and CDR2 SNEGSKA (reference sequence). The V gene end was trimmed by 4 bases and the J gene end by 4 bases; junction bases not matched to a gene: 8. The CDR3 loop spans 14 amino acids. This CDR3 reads CSATGGAFGETQYF. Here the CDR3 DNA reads TGCAGTGCTACCGGGGGGGCCTTCGGAGAGACCCAGTACTTC.

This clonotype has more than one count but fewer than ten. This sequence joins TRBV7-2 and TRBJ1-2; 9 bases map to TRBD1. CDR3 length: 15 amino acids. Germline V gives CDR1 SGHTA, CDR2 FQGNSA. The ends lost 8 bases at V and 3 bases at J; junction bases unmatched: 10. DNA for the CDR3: TGTGCCAGCGCCGCCGTACAGGGGGCGTACTATGGCTACACCTTC. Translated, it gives CASAAVQGAYYGYTF.

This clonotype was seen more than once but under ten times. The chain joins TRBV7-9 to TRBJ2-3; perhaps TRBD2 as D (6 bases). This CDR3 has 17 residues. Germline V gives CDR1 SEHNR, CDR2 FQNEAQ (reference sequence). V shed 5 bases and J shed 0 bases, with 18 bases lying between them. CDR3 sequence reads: CASSAQLVLASTDTQYF. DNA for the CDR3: TGTGCCAGCAGCGCCCAACTAGTACTAGCTAGCACAGATACGCAGTATTTT.